This entry is about one T cell receptor (beta chain). This sample was included in a study of control samples from healthy donors and cancer patients. Clones were read by immunoSEQ multiplex PCR, and TCRdb kept only the in-frame ones, dropping some. This table holds about 170,000 clones, approximately 91% found once. The TCR comes from a woman aged 40 to 49 in good health. Material for sequencing was blood.

In DNA form, the CDR3 reads TGCGCCAGCAGCCAAGTTTTGGAGGGGTTGAACACTGAAGCTTTCTTT. Its translation: CASSQVLEGLNTEAFF. This chain joins TRBV4-1 and TRBJ1-1, with a weak D call TRBD1 (5 bases). Germline CDR1 reads MGHRA; CDR2 reads YSYEKL. The CDR3 runs to 16 residues. Trimming shortened V by 1 base and J by 0 bases, and 12 bases separated the two germline ends.